Listed here are 13 T cell receptor beta chains from one sample, sequenced in a study of OX40 agonist ivuxolimab in advanced cancers. Assay: immunoSEQ multiplex PCR; the TCRdb copy retains only in-frame clones and omits some. The table includes 68,000 or so clones, about 82% detected once. The specimen was CD4+ or CD8+ T cells sorted from blood, collected in a trial of the OX40 agonist ivuxolimab. The receptors were sampled from an adult with an advanced solid tumor such as melanoma, head and neck, liver or kidney cancer.

The chain employs TRBV7-2 and TRBJ2-1; the match to TRBD2 covers 8 bases. This CDR3 spans 18 amino acids. Germline V gene data show CDR1 as SGHTA and CDR2 as FQGNSA. The J segment lost 0 bases and the V segment lost 5 bases, leaving 12 bases of the junction unmatched. The CDR3 spells CASSQGAGGTPSYNEQFF. CDR3 in DNA: TGTGCCAGCAGCCAAGGGGCGGGGGGTACACCCTCCTACAATGAGCAGTTCTTC.

The gene calls are TRBV9 and TRBJ2-1, with 8 bases identical to TRBD2. The CDR3 extends over 14 amino acids. The V segment lost 4 bases and the J segment 6 bases; nucleotides outside the gene matches: 6. The germline V gene has CDR1 SGDLS and CDR2 YYNGEE. The DNA for the CDR3 is TGTGCCAGCAGCAAAGCGGGAGTTTTCAATGAGCAGTTCTTC. The encoded protein is CASSKAGVFNEQFF. Drawing the rest from reference TRBV9 and TRBJ2-1, the complete variable domain is DSGVTQTPKHLITATGQRVTLRCSPRSGDLSVYWYQQSLDQGLQFLIQYYNGEERAKGNILERFSAQQFPDLHSELNLSSLELGDSALYFCASSKAGVFNEQFFGPGTRLTVL.

The chain joins TRBV5-8 to TRBJ1-4; D is ambiguous. CDR1 and CDR2 (germline): SGHTS, YDEGEE. The CDR3 has 14 residues. Trimming stripped 2 bases from V and 7 bases from J, with 12 bases between. The CDR3 protein is CASSFGQYGEKLFF. As DNA, the CDR3 is TGTGCCAGCAGCTTTGGGCAGTATGGTGAAAAACTGTTTTTT. Complete variable domain (other parts from reference TRBV5-8 and TRBJ1-4): EAGVTQSPTHLIKTRGQQATLRCSPISGHTSVYWYQQALGLGLQFLLWYDEGEERNRGNFPPRFSGRQFPNYSSELNVNALELEDSALYLCASSFGQYGEKLFFGSGTQLSVL.

The CDR3 DNA follows: TGTGCCAGCAGCTTAGCGGCGGGACAGGGAAAAGACTATGGCTACACCTTC. Translating gives CASSLAAGQGKDYGYTF. The V gene is TRBV7-2, the J gene TRBJ1-2; 9 bases map to TRBD1. Germline V gene data show CDR1 as SGHTA and CDR2 as FQGNSA. The trim removed 0 bases at V and 3 bases at J, leaving 8 bases unmatched. The CDR3 is 17 residues long.

The V and J genes are TRBV5-1 and TRBJ2-2; 9 bases are shared with TRBD1. The ends lost 0 bases at V and 9 bases at J; junction bases unmatched: 9. The CDR3 has 16 residues. In germline, CDR1 is SGHRS, CDR2 YFSETQ. This CDR3 reads CASSLEGTGSGRELFF. In DNA form, the CDR3 reads TGCGCCAGCAGCTTGGAAGGGACAGGGAGTGGCCGGGAGCTGTTTTTT.

The rearrangement joins TRBV27 to TRBJ2-5; 7 nucleotides align to TRBD2. The CDR3 runs to 14 residues. Germline CDR1 is MNHEY and CDR2 is SMNVEV (reference sequence). After removal of 5 bases from V and 4 bases from J, the junction contained 7 bases not matched to a gene. Here the CDR3 DNA reads TGTGCCAGCAGTACCTCCGGGGGGAGAGAGACCCAGTACTTC. It specifies CASSTSGGRETQYF.

The rearrangement joins TRBV28 to TRBJ2-5; 8 nucleotides agree with TRBD2. The CDR3 is 14 amino acids. CDR1 is MDHEN, CDR2 SYDVKM, per germline. Trimming cost V 6 bases and J 3 bases; bases outside gene matches: 6. CDR3 amino acids: CASSYGGAKETQYF. CDR3 bases: TGTGCCAGCAGCTACGGGGGGGCGAAAGAGACCCAGTACTTC.

The rearrangement uses TRBV19 and TRBJ2-3, with D unresolved. The length of the CDR3 is 16 residues. Germline loops: CDR1 LNHDA, CDR2 SQIVND (reference sequence). Trimming stripped 2 bases from V and 3 bases from J, with 15 bases between. The CDR3 spells CASSIKRSVATDTQYF. The CDR3 coding sequence is TGTGCCAGTAGTATAAAACGCAGCGTGGCTACAGATACGCAGTATTTT.

This clone was recorded only once. The rearrangement links TRBV28 to TRBJ2-7; TRBD2 matches at 11 bases. Trimming removed 6 bases from V and 3 bases from J; junction bases left unmatched: 7. The CDR3 contains 15 residues. CDR1 MDHEN and CDR2 SYDVKM come from the germline V gene. The CDR3 is CASRPGTSGLYEQYF. DNA for the CDR3: TGTGCCAGCAGACCCGGGACTAGCGGTCTCTACGAGCAGTACTTC.

This clone came up a few times. The rearrangement links TRBV27 to TRBJ2-7; 8 bases are shared with TRBD1. The CDR3 runs to 14 residues. Germline V CDR1 and CDR2: MNHEY, SMNVEV (reference sequence). The V gene end was trimmed by 6 bases and the J gene end by 0 bases; junction bases not matched to a gene: 4. The CDR3 DNA is TGTGCCAGCAGGAGGACAGGGCTCTCCTACGAGCAGTACGTC. Encoded protein: CASRRTGLSYEQYV.

This clone was observed a few times. This chain joins TRBV6-6 and TRBJ2-7; D is perhaps TRBD2 (7 bases). Germline V CDR1 and CDR2: MNHNY, SVGAGI (reference sequence). V was shortened by 6 bases and J by 7 bases, with 16 bases between the two germline ends. This CDR3 contains 13 residues. The CDR3 DNA sequence: TGTGCCAGCAGCCAAGGGGGGGCGACGGAGCAGTACGTC. This translates into CASSQGGATEQYV.

V usage is TRBV27 and J usage is TRBJ2-7, with TRBD2 matching 7 bases. CDR3 size: 15 residues. Germline CDR1 is MNHEY and CDR2 is SMNVEV (reference sequence). With 6 bases clipped from V and 4 bases from J, the junction kept 12 bases outside the gene matches. CDR3 sequence: CASSPLGEGPYEQYF. Here the CDR3 DNA reads TGTGCCAGCAGCCCCCTGGGGGAGGGCCCTTACGAGCAGTACTTC.

The chain couples TRBV29-1 to TRBJ2-1; tentatively, D is TRBD1 (6 bases). This CDR3 spans 13 amino acids. Per germline, CDR1 SQVTM and CDR2 ANQGSEA. V was pared by 6 bases and J by 6 bases, with 15 bases between. In DNA form, the CDR3 reads TGCAGCGTGGGGGCAGGAGACGTCAATGAGCAGTTCTTC. It codes for CSVGAGDVNEQFF.